A single sample is the source of the 24 T cell receptor beta chains below, sequenced in a study of control samples from healthy donors and cancer patients. Sequencing used immunoSEQ multiplex PCR; TCRdb keeps in-frame clones, though not all of them. The sample has fewer than 30,000 clones; around 87% are singletons. Sequencing used PBMCs. The receptors derive from a middle-aged woman with lung cancer.

This chain connects TRBV5-6 to TRBJ2-7; D is uncertain. V was clipped by 2 bases and J by 3 bases, with 9 bases between them. The CDR3 has 13 residues. The germline V gene has CDR1 SGHDT and CDR2 YYEEEE. The CDR3 here is CASSLPNYYEQYF. The CDR3 nucleotides are TGTGCCAGCAGCTTACCGAATTACTACGAGCAGTACTTC. Complete variable domain (other parts from reference TRBV5-6 and TRBJ2-7): DAGVTQSPTHLIKTRGQQVTLRCSPKSGHDTVSWYQQALGQGPQFIFQYYEEEERQRGNFPDRFSGHQFPNYSSELNVNALLLGDSALYLCASSLPNYYEQYFGPGTRLTVT.

This clone was observed a handful of times. V is TRBV19 and J is TRBJ1-2; tentatively, D is TRBD1 (6 bases). The CDR3 sequence is 17 residues long. V lost 5 bases, J lost 0 bases, and 19 bases lay in between. From germline, CDR1 is LNHDA and CDR2 SQIVND (reference sequence). This CDR3 reads CASSLGGSRSPNYGYTF. The CDR3 DNA follows: TGTGCCAGTAGTTTGGGGGGCTCCCGCTCCCCTAACTATGGCTACACCTTC.

The V gene is TRBV27, the J gene TRBJ2-1; 8 bases are shared with TRBD2. The CDR3 runs to 13 residues. The germline V gene has CDR1 MNHEY and CDR2 SMNVEV (reference sequence). The J segment lost 8 bases and the V segment lost 6 bases, leaving 6 bases of the junction unmatched. For the CDR3, the DNA is TGTGCCAGCAGGCCTTCGGGGGGGTATGAGCAGTTCTTC. This translates into CASRPSGGYEQFF.

The chain employs TRBV5-4 and TRBJ1-3; D is perhaps TRBD1 (5 bases). CDR3 length equals 16 residues. V was shortened by 0 bases and J by 0 bases, with 10 bases between the two germline ends. CDR1 SGHNT and CDR2 YYREEE come from the germline V gene (reference sequence). CDR3 sequence reads: CASSLGPQDSGNTIYF. The CDR3 bases are TGTGCCAGCAGCTTGGGACCACAGGACTCTGGAAACACCATATATTTT.

The chain recombines TRBV6-5 with TRBJ1-4; D is possibly TRBD1 (6 bases). The CDR3 totals 16 residues. V was clipped by 2 bases and J by 7 bases, with 17 bases between them. CDR1 MNHEY and CDR2 SVGAGI come from the germline V gene. CDR3 in DNA: TGTGCCAGCAGTTACCTGGCGGCTCGGGGGCGTGAAAAACTGTTTTTT. Encoded protein: CASSYLAARGREKLFF.

The gene calls are TRBV5-1 and TRBJ2-2, with 9 bases aligning to TRBD1. Losses at the gene ends were 2 bases for V and 5 bases for J; bases not matched to a gene: 1. Germline CDR1 is SGHRS and CDR2 is YFSETQ. This CDR3 is built from 14 residues. For the CDR3, the DNA is TGCGCCAGCAGCTTTGGGACAGGGACCGGGGAGCTGTTTTTT. Translated: CASSFGTGTGELFF.

The V and J genes are TRBV7-9 and TRBJ2-3; D call uncertain. V lost 0 bases, J lost 2 bases, and 6 bases lay in between. The CDR3 loop spans 14 amino acids. Germline-derived CDR1 and CDR2 are SEHNR and FQNEAQ (reference sequence). CDR3 bases: TGTGCCAGCAGCTTAGCGGCAGACACAGATACGCAGTATTTT. Amino acid sequence: CASSLAADTDTQYF.

The chain has TRBV5-1 and TRBJ1-2, with D tentatively TRBD1 (6 bases). This CDR3 contains 15 residues. Trimming stripped 7 bases from V and 1 base from J, with 17 bases between. From germline, CDR1 is SGHRS and CDR2 YFSETQ. The CDR3 protein is CASGMDSMLNYGYTF. CDR3 in DNA: TGCGCCAGCGGGATGGACAGCATGCTTAACTATGGCTACACCTTC.

The chain carries TRBV11-2 and TRBJ2-5, with 12 nucleotides matching TRBD1. The CDR3 covers 17 residues. The germline V gene has CDR1 SGHAT and CDR2 FQNNGV. The junction had 10 bases not matched to a gene; V was cut back by 4 bases and J by 4 bases. The CDR3 bases are TGTGCCAGCAGCTCTAGATGGGACAGGGGGCTCGTAGAGACCCAGTACTTC. As protein: CASSSRWDRGLVETQYF.

This sequence joins TRBV5-4 and TRBJ2-3; the D gene is possibly TRBD1 (5 bases). Trimming removed 4 bases at V and 0 bases at J, with 12 bases between. The CDR3 runs 15 residues. Looked up from germline, CDR1 is SGHNT and CDR2 is YYREEE (reference sequence). The CDR3 nucleotides read TGTGCCAGCAGCCTGACAGCAACTAGCACAGATACGCAGTATTTT. It translates to CASSLTATSTDTQYF. Combining the CDR3 with reference TRBV5-4 and TRBJ2-3 gives the whole variable domain ETGVTQSPTHLIKTRGQQVTLRCSSQSGHNTVSWYQQALGQGPQFIFQYYREEENGRGNFPPRFSGLQFPNYSSELNVNALELDDSALYLCASSLTATSTDTQYFGPGTRLTVL.

The genes are TRBV15 and TRBJ2-7; D might be TRBD2 (5 bases). CDR3 size: 14 residues. In germline, CDR1 is LNHNV, CDR2 YYDKDF (reference sequence). The V end lost 6 bases, the J end lost 1 base, and 13 bases lay between the germline ends. This CDR3 reads CATSQDRGSYEQYF. The DNA of the CDR3 is TGTGCCACCAGTCAAGACCGGGGTTCCTACGAGCAGTACTTC.

The rearrangement joins TRBV18 to TRBJ2-5; 8 bases fit TRBD2. Germline V CDR1 and CDR2: KGHSH, LQKENI. The junction had 5 bases not matched to a gene; V was cut back by 3 bases and J by 2 bases. This CDR3 is 15 amino acids long. CDR3 coding DNA: TGTGCCAGCTCACCCTTAGCGGGGAGTCAAGAGACCCAGTACTTC. This encodes CASSPLAGSQETQYF.

The chain is built from TRBV6-5 and TRBJ2-1; D possibly corresponds to TRBD2 (6 bases). Trimming stripped 6 bases from V and 14 bases from J, with 20 bases between. CDR1 and CDR2 from the germline V gene are MNHEY and SVGAGI. This CDR3 has 13 residues. The CDR3 bases are TGTGCCAGCAGAGTACTAGACGGGGGTGTAGAGTTCTTC. Translated, it gives CASRVLDGGVEFF.

The rearrangement uses TRBV19 and TRBJ1-2; unclear D gene. V shed 5 bases and J shed 2 bases, with 12 bases lying between them. This CDR3 is built from 14 residues. CDR1 is LNHDA and CDR2 is SQIVND in the germline V gene (reference sequence). CDR3 residues: CASSADGINYGYTF. DNA for the CDR3: TGTGCCAGTAGTGCGGACGGAATAAACTATGGCTACACCTTC.

The chain links TRBV6-2 or TRBV6-3 to TRBJ2-2; the match to TRBD1 covers 12 bases. The CDR3 loop spans 17 amino acids. Germline V lookup: CDR1 MNHEY, CDR2 SVGEGT. The J segment lost 5 bases and the V segment lost 1 base, leaving 5 bases of the junction unmatched. The CDR3 DNA reads TGTGCCAGCAGTTACTTGGGACAGGGGGCGCATACCGGGGAGCTGTTTTTT. It codes for CASSYLGQGAHTGELFF.

The CDR3 protein is CASSGGGTDTQYF. DNA of the CDR3: TGCGCCAGCAGCGGCGGGGGCACAGATACGCAGTATTTT. The gene calls are TRBV5-1 and TRBJ2-3, with D perhaps matching TRBD2 (6 bases). The V and J ends lost 4 bases and 1 base respectively, with 7 bases between them. Germline loops: CDR1 SGHRS, CDR2 YFSETQ. The length of the CDR3 is 13 residues.

This rearrangement joins TRBV6-5 to TRBJ1-2, with 10 bases identical to TRBD1. V lost 10 bases, J lost 7 bases, and 9 bases stayed unmatched. In germline, CDR1 is MNHEY, CDR2 SVGAGI. The CDR3 loop spans 13 amino acids. The CDR3 region is CATHLTGGTGYTF. CDR3 bases: TGTGCCACGCATCTGACAGGGGGCACTGGCTACACCTTC.

The chain links TRBV19 to TRBJ2-1, with 7 bases lining up with TRBD1. Germline CDR1 reads LNHDA; CDR2 reads SQIVND (reference sequence). With 7 bases clipped from V and 6 bases from J, the junction kept 6 bases outside the gene matches. The CDR3 length is 13 residues. The CDR3 loop reads CASTRQGSNEQFF. The CDR3, as DNA: TGTGCCAGTACTAGACAGGGATCCAATGAGCAGTTCTTC.

The chain couples TRBV7-9 to TRBJ1-1; 7 positions match TRBD1. The CDR3 has 12 residues. V trimming: 3 bases; J trimming: 6 bases; junction bases outside the gene matches: 1. Germline V lookup: CDR1 SEHNR, CDR2 FQNEAQ (reference sequence). The CDR3 reads CASSFTGAEAFF. CDR3 nucleotides: TGTGCCAGCAGCTTCACAGGGGCTGAAGCTTTCTTT.

This clone was recorded a few times. The rearrangement links TRBV7-9 to TRBJ2-3; no firm D call. This CDR3 region has 13 residues. V dropped 4 bases and J dropped 2 bases, with 7 bases sitting between them. Germline assignment: CDR1 SEHNR and CDR2 FQNEAQ (reference sequence). CDR3 residues: CASSSALTDTQYF. The CDR3 region has the DNA TGTGCCAGCAGCTCCGCCCTCACAGATACGCAGTATTTT.

V and J are TRBV6-6 and TRBJ1-2; D remains ambiguous. The CDR3 consists of 14 residues. The germline gives CDR1 MNHNY, CDR2 SVGAGI (reference sequence). Trimming pared 0 bases from V and 4 bases from J, leaving 9 bases between. CDR3 nucleotides: TGTGCCAGCAGTTACTCGGTAGAGGGCTATGGCTACACCTTC. It codes for CASSYSVEGYGYTF.

V gene TRBV18 combines with J gene TRBJ2-3, with D unclear. V lost 2 bases and J lost 4, with 7 bases in between. The germline V gene has CDR1 KGHSH and CDR2 LQKENI. The CDR3 consists of 13 residues. CDR3 region: CASSPNMADTQYF. The CDR3 nucleotides read TGTGCCAGCTCACCAAACATGGCAGATACGCAGTATTTT.

The chain links TRBV10-3 to TRBJ1-5; D uncertain. This CDR3 has 12 amino acids. V gave up 8 bases and J gave up 1 base, with 6 bases separating them. CDR1 and CDR2 from the germline V gene are ENHRY and SYGVKD. CDR3 nucleotide sequence: TGTGCCATCTCGGGCAGCAATCAGCCCCAGCATTTT. This sequence encodes CAISGSNQPQHF.

The chain has TRBV12-5 and TRBJ2-2, with D maybe TRBD1 (5 bases). The germline V gene encodes CDR1 LGHNT and CDR2 FRNRAP. V was shortened by 6 bases and J by 6 bases, with 14 bases between the two germline ends. The CDR3 loop spans 14 amino acids. This chain's CDR3 is CASGPGWGPGELFF. The CDR3 DNA is TGTGCTAGTGGGCCCGGTTGGGGCCCCGGGGAGCTGTTTTTT. The full variable domain, with the rest looked up from reference TRBV12-5 and TRBJ2-2, is DARVTQTPRHKVTEMGQEVTMRCQPILGHNTVFWYRQTMMQGLELLAYFRNRAPLDDSGMPKDRFSAEMPDATLATLKIQPSEPRDSAVYFCASGPGWGPGELFFGEGSRLTVL.